Following are 25 T cell receptor beta chains from one sample sequenced in a study of metastatic and nonmetastatic thyroid tumors. Using MiXCR, TCRdb reanalyzed the PCR reads. This sample has 13,000 to 15,000 clones; roughly 29% occur once, and the top ten carry 48%. Patients underwent thyroid surgery, and none had received any treatment before it. The sample comprised tumor tissue. The receptors shown here come from a male donor with papillary thyroid cancer or a benign thyroid nodule (not recorded which). Some clones in this sample may be carry-over from other donors' samples.

This clone was recorded a few times. The chain uses TRBV27 and TRBJ2-7, with D unresolved. V was pared by 3 bases and J by 1 base, with 13 bases between. Germline values: CDR1 MNHEY, CDR2 SMNVEV (reference sequence). The CDR3 totals 15 residues. The CDR3 coding sequence is TGTGCCAGCAGTTTCGTCTCAGGTGGGTCCTACGAGCAGTACTTC. It codes for CASSFVSGGSYEQYF.

J is TRBJ1-6 and V is TRBV20-1, with 7 bases that match TRBD1. V shed 4 bases and J 7 bases; nucleotides not matched to a gene: 7. The CDR3 consists of 14 residues. Germline-derived CDR1 and CDR2 are DFQATT and SNEGSKA (reference sequence). CDR3 sequence (DNA): TGCAGTGCTACCTTAGGACAGGAAAATTCACCCCTCCACTTT. This codes for CSATLGQENSPLHF.

V usage is TRBV18 and J usage is TRBJ1-4; 7 nucleotides align to TRBD1. Germline CDR1 reads KGHSH; CDR2 reads LQKENI. Germline trimming cut 4 bases from V and 7 bases from J; bases unmatched to any gene: 9. The CDR3 extends over 15 amino acids. CDR3 bases: TGTGCCAGCTCACTCACAGGGGAAATCAGTGAAAAACTGTTTTTT. Translating gives CASSLTGEISEKLFF.

This clone was detected ten times or more. The gene calls are TRBV6-1 and TRBJ2-1; 7 positions match TRBD2. The CDR3 consists of 15 residues. CDR1 is MNHNS and CDR2 is SASEGT in the germline V gene. V lost 5 bases and J lost 2; bases outside the gene matches: 6. CDR3: CASSPAGVAYNEQFF. The CDR3 nucleotides read TGTGCCAGCAGTCCCGCGGGGGTGGCCTACAATGAGCAGTTCTTC.

This clone was counted at least ten times. A much larger clone lies one base from this, so it may be a read error. The CDR3 reads CSARDFSGAEQYF. DNA for the CDR3: TGCAGTGCTAGAGATTTTAGCGGGGCCGAGCAGTACTTC. The rearrangement links TRBV20-1 to TRBJ2-7; 8 bases line up with TRBD2. The CDR3 totals 13 residues. J was trimmed by 6 bases and V by 0 bases; bases with no gene match: 4. Germline assignment: CDR1 DFQATT and CDR2 SNEGSKA (reference sequence).

The J gene is TRBJ2-1, the V gene TRBV12-3 or TRBV12-4; D might be TRBD2 (6 bases). V dropped 5 bases and J dropped 5 bases, with 16 bases sitting between them. The CDR3 consists of 15 residues. DNA of the CDR3: TGTGCCAGCAGTCCGGGACCAGCGGGCAACAATGAGCAGTTCTTC. Encoded protein: CASSPGPAGNNEQFF.

The V gene is TRBV20-1, the J gene TRBJ2-7; weak D call: TRBD2 (7 bases). The CDR3 consists of 15 residues. From germline, CDR1 is DFQATT and CDR2 SNEGSKA (reference sequence). Trimming stripped 6 bases from V and 6 bases from J, with 24 bases between. The CDR3 sequence is CSAPLPRQGGGEQYF. The CDR3 coding sequence is TGCAGTGCCCCCCTCCCCCGGCAGGGAGGGGGCGAGCAGTACTTC.

This clone was seen repeatedly, ten times or more. CDR3 amino acids: CASSLKGGRTYEQYF. The CDR3 DNA is TGTGCCAGCAGCTTAAAAGGGGGACGGACTTACGAGCAGTACTTC. The genes are TRBV7-3 and TRBJ2-7, with D possibly TRBD1 on 6 matching bases. The V gene lost 1 base and the J gene lost 4 bases, with 14 bases spanning the gap. The CDR3 is 15 amino acids. Germline V gives CDR1 SGHTA, CDR2 FQGTGA.

The chain is built from TRBV11-1 and TRBJ2-6; maybe TRBD2 (6 bases). Trimming cost V 7 bases and J 1 base, with 11 bases left between them. The CDR3 consists of 15 residues. Germline V gene sequence: CDR1 SGHAT, CDR2 FQDESV (reference sequence). The CDR3 protein is CASTLSGSGANVLTF. In DNA form, the CDR3 reads TGTGCCAGCACCCTGAGCGGGTCTGGGGCCAACGTCCTGACTTTC.

This rearrangement joins TRBV27 to TRBJ2-7; D is perhaps TRBD2 (5 bases). The CDR3 loop spans 14 amino acids. With 5 bases removed from V and 0 bases from J, the gap between germline ends came to 11 bases. Germline values: CDR1 MNHEY, CDR2 SMNVEV (reference sequence). The CDR3, as DNA: TGTGCCAGCAGTGCTAGCCTTATCTCCTACGAGCAGTACTTC. It specifies CASSASLISYEQYF.

This clone was detected ten times or more. The sample holds other DNA sequences that translate to the same CDR3. The rearrangement joins TRBV11-3 to TRBJ2-7; D not certain. Germline lookup yields CDR1 SGHNT and CDR2 YENEEA. Between the trimmed V and J ends, which lost 2 bases and 1 base, there was a span of 9 bases. The CDR3 is 14 amino acids. CDR3 sequence reads: CASSLSGSSYEQYF. CDR3 nucleotides: TGTGCCAGCAGCTTATCCGGTAGTTCCTACGAGCAGTACTTC.

This chain uses TRBV6-1 with TRBJ2-7; 7 bases are shared with TRBD2. The J segment lost 5 bases and the V segment lost 10 bases, leaving 5 bases of the junction unmatched. The CDR3 consists of 11 residues. Germline V CDR1 and CDR2: MNHNS, SASEGT. The CDR3 nucleotides are TGTGCCATCGGGGGGAGTCACGAGCAGTACTTC. It is translated as CAIGGSHEQYF.

This chain uses TRBV7-2 with TRBJ1-3, with D tentatively TRBD1 (6 bases). The germline V gene encodes CDR1 SGHTA and CDR2 FQGNSA. Trimming shortened V by 5 bases and J by 4 bases, and 9 bases separated the two germline ends. CDR3 length equals 13 residues. CDR3: CASSGGQGNTIYF. CDR3 bases: TGTGCCAGCAGCGGCGGACAGGGAAACACCATATATTTT.

This clone has just a few counts. A much larger clone is a single base away; this may be a read error. Other DNA sequences in the sample encode the same CDR3. This chain uses TRBV5-4 with TRBJ2-2; TRBD1 matches at 11 bases. CDR1 is SGHNT, CDR2 YYREEE, per germline (reference sequence). The V gene end was trimmed by 4 bases and the J gene end by 14 bases; junction bases not matched to a gene: 16. The CDR3 totals 16 residues. The CDR3 spells CASSLRTGGYTGGLFF. In nucleotides, the CDR3 is TGTGCCAGCAGCCTCCGGACAGGGGGCTACACCGGGGGTCTGTTTTTT.

This clone was counted ten times or more. V gene TRBV3-1 combines with J gene TRBJ1-1; 11 bases are shared with TRBD1. The CDR3 contains 16 residues. From germline, CDR1 is LGHDT and CDR2 YNNKEL (reference sequence). The junction had 12 bases not matched to a gene; V was cut back by 8 bases and J by 4 bases. CDR3 sequence (DNA): TGTGCCAGCTCTTCCGCTTTGGGACAGGGGGTCACTGAAGCTTTCTTT. This translates into CASSSALGQGVTEAFF.

This clone was seen repeatedly, ten times or more. A much larger clone differs by one base, so this may be a read error. This sample also contains other DNA sequences that code for the same CDR3. J is TRBJ1-1 and V is TRBV7-3; no firm D call. The CDR3 is made up of 13 amino acids. V was shortened by 5 bases and J by 1 base, with 8 bases between the two germline ends. From germline, CDR1 is SGHTA and CDR2 FQGTGA. CDR3 loop: CASSTYRNTEAFF. DNA of the CDR3: TGTGCCAGCAGCACGTACAGGAACACTGAAGCTTTCTTT. Full variable domain (outside the CDR3, taken from reference TRBV7-3 and TRBJ1-1): GAGVSQTPSNKVTEKGKYVELRCDPISGHTALYWYRQSLGQGPEFLIYFQGTGAADDSGLPNDRFFAVRPEGSVSTLKIQRTERGDSAVYLCASSTYRNTEAFFGQGTRLTVV.

Judged by abundance, this clone is medium-sized. The chain joins TRBV13 to TRBJ1-2; D remains unclear. Germline CDR1 PRHDT, CDR2 FYEKMQ (reference sequence). Deletions cut 3 bases from V and 7 bases from J, with 15 bases between. CDR3 length equals 14 residues. In nucleotides, the CDR3 is TGTGCCAGCAGCTTCTTTGGGATCTGGGGTGGCTACACCTTC. Translating it yields CASSFFGIWGGYTF.

Turning to this clone: Since no conserved phenylalanine or tryptophan closes the CDR3, a read error is the likely cause. It is unclear where the CDR3 begins or ends on the DNA, so no DNA is shown, and the CDR3 is as TCRdb lists it. The chain uses TRBV6-6 and TRBJ1-4. The CDR3 is 14 residues long, counting both termini. Germline CDR1 MNHNY, CDR2 SVGAGI (reference sequence). CDR3 residues: CASSYRVGREKLLY.

This clone is judged medium-sized. The chain recombines TRBV24-1 with TRBJ2-2; possible D gene TRBD1, 5 bases. V gave up 5 bases and J gave up 2 bases, with 14 bases separating them. This CDR3 has 16 amino acids. Germline values: CDR1 KGHDR, CDR2 SFDVKD. The CDR3 reads CATSGKGMANTGELFF. The CDR3 DNA follows: TGTGCCACCAGTGGAAAGGGGATGGCAAACACCGGGGAGCTGTTTTTT.

This clone appeared once. At one of its ends the junction is not consistent with the germline gene, which may arise from a read error. This rearrangement joins TRBV5-1 to TRBJ1-1; TRBD1 is a possible D gene (6 bases). CDR3 length: 14 amino acids. CDR1 is SGHRS and CDR2 is YFSETQ in the germline V gene. CDR3 sequence reads: CAIRSQGSNTEAFF. The CDR3 DNA is TGTGCCATCCGCTCCCAGGGGTCGAACACTGAAGCTTTCTTT.

This clone was counted ten times or more. The chain combines TRBV12-3 or TRBV12-4 with TRBJ2-5, with TRBD1 matching over 11 bases. This CDR3 contains 15 residues. The junction had 2 bases not matched to a gene; V was cut back by 4 bases and J by 1 base. CDR3 in DNA: TGTGCCAGCAGTTCCGGGACAGGGGGCCAAGAGACCCAGTACTTC. Amino acids: CASSSGTGGQETQYF.

The chain couples TRBV20-1 to TRBJ1-2; D call uncertain. The V and J ends lost 1 base and 8 bases respectively, with 11 bases between them. The germline V gene has CDR1 DFQATT and CDR2 SNEGSKA (reference sequence). The CDR3 has 12 amino acids. The CDR3 DNA reads as TGCAGTGCTAGAGGTGGACGGGAGGGCTACACCTTC. It codes for CSARGGREGYTF.

The V gene is TRBV12-3 or TRBV12-4, the J gene TRBJ2-7, with 8 bases that match TRBD1. The CDR3 length is 16 residues. With 3 bases clipped from V and 5 bases from J, the junction kept 12 bases outside the gene matches. The CDR3 DNA is TGTGCCAGCAGTTTCTACCCACAGGGGGTGGGGGACGAGCAGTACTTC. Amino acid sequence: CASSFYPQGVGDEQYF.

This clone is labeled as medium-sized. The genes are TRBV6-1 and TRBJ1-5; D remains unclear. CDR3 length: 13 amino acids. The V gene's germline CDR1 is MNHNS and CDR2 SASEGT. The V end was cut by 8 bases, the J end by 4 bases, with 12 bases between. The CDR3 spells CASLDQRNQPQHF. CDR3 in DNA: TGTGCCAGCTTAGACCAGCGGAATCAGCCCCAGCATTTT.

A remark on this clone: This may be a read error: a much more frequent sequence differs by one nucleotide. The rearrangement uses TRBV3-1 and TRBJ1-1, with D possibly matching TRBD1 (6 bases). Germline lookup yields CDR1 LGHDT and CDR2 YNNKEL (reference sequence). This CDR3 contains 14 residues. CDR3 bases: TGTGCCAGCAGCCAAGGAGGGACAAGCACTCAAGCTTTCTTT. This translates into CASSQGGTSTQAFF.